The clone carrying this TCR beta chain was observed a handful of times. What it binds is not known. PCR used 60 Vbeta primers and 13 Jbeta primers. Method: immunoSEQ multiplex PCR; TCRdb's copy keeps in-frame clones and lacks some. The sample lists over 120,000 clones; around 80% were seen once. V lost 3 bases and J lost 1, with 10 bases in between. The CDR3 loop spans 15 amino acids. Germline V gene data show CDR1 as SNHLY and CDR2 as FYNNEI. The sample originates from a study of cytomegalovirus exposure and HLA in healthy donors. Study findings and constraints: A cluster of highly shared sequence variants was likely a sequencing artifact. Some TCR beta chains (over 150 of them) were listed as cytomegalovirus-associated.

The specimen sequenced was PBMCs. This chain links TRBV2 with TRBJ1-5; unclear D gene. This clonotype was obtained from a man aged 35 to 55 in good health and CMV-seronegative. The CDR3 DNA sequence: TGTGCCAGCAGTGATTTACAGATAAGCAATCAGCCCCAGCATTTT. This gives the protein CASSDLQISNQPQHF.